The present T cell receptor beta chain was sequenced within a study of CD8 T cells in ankylosing spondylitis. Whole-study results and caveats: Eight highly homologous variants made up a TCR beta motif, and this motif appeared characteristic of ankylosing spondylitis blood. Prior literature has documented some motif variants in synovial fluid and blood from reactive arthritis.

TCRdb processed the 5' RACE reads anew with MiXCR; each CDR3 protein has one entry. In the table there are fewer than 500,000 distinct CDR3 sequences, approximately 20% of which are singletons. Germline loops: CDR1 LGHDT, CDR2 YNNKEL (reference sequence). The CDR3 contains 13 residues. Trimming took 3 bases from V and 15 from J; bases not matched to a gene: 6. This clonotype came up once. Its antigen is currently unknown. The sequenced material came from blood, either unsorted or a sorted T cell fraction (not recorded which). V gene TRBV3-1 combines with J gene TRBJ2-1; 12 bases are a match to TRBD2. This sequence was found in a male donor with ankylosing spondylitis. This CDR3 reads CASSQATSGGRFF. CDR3 nucleotides: TGTGCCAGCAGCCAGGCCACTAGCGGGGGGCGGTTCTTC.